The T cell receptor beta chain under discussion was sequenced for a study of shared clonotypes between healthy human individuals (dated by TCRdb to the early 2020s). For the wider study: The cohort comprised two women and a few men aged 18 to 49 years. The study deeply sequenced blood TCR repertoires of about five healthy adults to estimate repertoire size and the extent of clonotype sharing between individuals. Each donor's leukapheresis produced roughly between roughly 0.85 and 9.5 billion PBMCs. Libraries were prepared and TCR repertoires were sequenced by different laboratories using diverse techniques, in order to increase sequencing depth and limit assay-specific biases. For each donor, CD4 naive and CD4 memory were each run on three plates, CD8 naive on two plates, and CD8 memory on one plate. The paper as a whole reports these results and caveats: Across a few donors, about 4.5% of naive CD4, roughly 3.4% of naive CD8, roughly 2.2% of memory CD4, and 0.4% of memory CD8 clonotypes were shared. The genetic and exposure-history diversity represented was limited by the small number of donors. Based on pairwise subsampling, the degree of clonotype sharing among donors was expected to be affected by sequencing depth. Incomplete sequencing was indicated by rarefaction of sorted-subset datasets, despite the large sequencing depth. Clonotypes shared by all four sorted-subset donors showed higher generation probabilities than non-shared clonotypes. Sampling was limited to blood, and TCR repertoires in tissue likely differ from TCR repertoires in blood. Naive subsets generally had larger estimated clonotype richness than memory subsets.

Healthy HIV-negative adults with no recently reported acute infections or vaccinations were included as donors. All donors were Caucasian adults living in Nashville, Tennessee, USA. CD4+ T cells were enriched through magnetic negative selection, after which naive cells were positively selected on CD45RA and the remaining negative fraction served as the memory subset. Blood was collected by leukapheresis, and PBMCs were isolated by Ficoll-Histopaque density gradient centrifugation and then cryopreserved in liquid nitrogen vapor phase. Purity and quantity of every magnetically sorted T cell population were checked by analytical flow cytometry. Genomic DNA was isolated from every sorted fraction and measured by UV absorbance on a Nanodrop 2000c. About this clone: Its antigen is unknown. There are no base qualities to consult, and no much larger clone falls within one base.

TCR CDR3 regions were amplified from genomic DNA by multiplex PCR using the deep immunoSEQ assay. Genomic DNA extracted from each cell subset was distributed evenly over all wells of several immunoSEQ 96-well plates, and each plate served as one replicate. For sorted subsets, approximately 210 ng of genomic DNA, equivalent to 25,000 to 35,000 T cell genomes, went into each replicate PCR. Purified libraries were quantified with a Qubit 3.0 fluorometer, sized on a Bioanalyzer 2100, and re-quantified with the KAPA Library Quantification kit. A separate single-read 150-cycle Illumina NextSeq 550 flow cell was used to sequence each immunoSEQ 96-well plate. In the original analysis: Because only junctional sequences without quality scores were contained in the immunoSEQ output, filtering matching that applied to full-length reads could not be performed. To assign V/J genes and CDR3, sequences were annotated against IMGT germline references using PyIR, a Python wrapper for IgBLAST v1.9. Reads were filtered out if the reads had weak V/J assignments (E-value above 1e-6), no CDR3, stop codons, out-of-frame junctions, or ambiguous translated residues. V3J clonotypes were defined as sequences sharing an identical inferred V gene, J gene, and CDR3 amino acid sequence. Percentage overlap between repertoires was calculated by dividing the number of shared unique clonotypes by the size of the smaller repertoire. Three approaches were used to assess repertoire richness: RTK rarefaction, the Chao1 estimator, and Recon v2.1 estimates of unobserved clonotypes. OLGA was used to compute generation probabilities for all TCRbeta clonotypes that the gDNA method yielded from a handful of donors. This immuneACCESS table, as held by TCRdb, lists in-frame sequences with V and J called but not all clones. Of the missing ones, under half trace to an unresolved V gene in checked studies; the others have no known cause. V, J and clone size reflect that table, while D and trimming were determined from the DNA. Recorded for this sample are about 300,000 clones; around 74% of them occurred a single time. The ten largest clones represent 10% of the sample.

A distance of 10 bases separates the germline ends of V and J, which lose 3 bases and 2 bases respectively. From cysteine to phenylalanine, the CDR3 is 14 amino acids long. CDR3 DNA only is kept here, 42 bases in frame from base 1. Sequences SGHAT (CDR1) and FQNNGV (CDR2) are obtained from the germline V gene. This clonotype originated in a man aged 25 to 45 in good health. The chain joins TRBV11-2 to TRBJ1-2; possibly the D gene is TRBD1, per 6 matching bases. Sample: memory CD4+ T cells sorted from blood. The label giving this sample's cell subset or site can be read as: CD45RA-negative fraction. The nucleotide sequence is given as TGTGCCAGCAGCTTGGGGGGCAGAAACTATGGCTACACCTTC. Its protein reads: CASSLGGRNYGYTF.